Presented here are 28 T cell receptor beta chains from one specimen sequenced in a study of cytotoxic CD8 clonotypes in ibrutinib-treated CLL. Some clones are missing from TCRdb's copy, which holds only in-frame ones; the method was immunoSEQ multiplex PCR. The sample carries around 140,000 clones, approximately 80% recorded once. The source material was PBMCs, sampled after 36 months of ibrutinib treatment. These receptors were collected from a human donor with chronic lymphocytic leukemia.

This rearrangement joins TRBV29-1 to TRBJ2-5; 11 bases match TRBD2. There are 15 residues in the CDR3. Germline assignment: CDR1 SQVTM and CDR2 ANQGSEA. Trimming at V came to 6 bases and at J to 4 bases, leaving 10 bases not matched to a gene. CDR3 coding DNA: TGCAGCGTAAAGCCTAGCGGGGGGCCGGGAGAGACCCAGTACTTC. Protein: CSVKPSGGPGETQYF.

The V call is TRBV18, the J call TRBJ1-1; D is ambiguous. Germline V lookup: CDR1 KGHSH, CDR2 LQKENI. The V end was cut by 4 bases, the J end by 0 bases, with 9 bases between. This CDR3 comprises 14 residues. CDR3 protein: CASSRAGLNTEAFF. CDR3 DNA: TGTGCCAGCTCACGCGCCGGTTTGAACACTGAAGCTTTCTTT.

The rearrangement uses TRBV28 and TRBJ1-4, with a weak D call TRBD1 (6 bases). Germline V gene lookup returns CDR1 MDHEN and CDR2 SYDVKM. CDR3 length: 14 residues. With 10 bases removed from V and 8 bases from J, the gap between germline ends came to 20 bases. The CDR3 region is CAISTEGGREKLFF. For the CDR3, the DNA is TGTGCCATCTCTACCGAGGGGGGGAGGGAAAAACTGTTTTTT.

The chain has TRBV5-1 and TRBJ2-7; D is unclear. The CDR3 contains 14 residues. Between the trimmed V and J ends, which lost 0 bases and 0 bases, there was a span of 7 bases. Looked up from germline, CDR1 is SGHRS and CDR2 is YFSETQ. For the CDR3, the DNA is TGCGCCAGCAGCTTGGGTGACTCCTCCTACGAGCAGTACTTC. Protein sequence: CASSLGDSSYEQYF. The full variable domain, with the rest looked up from reference TRBV5-1 and TRBJ2-7, is KAGVTQTPRYLIKTRGQQVTLSCSPISGHRSVSWYQQTPGQGLQFLFEYFSETQRNKGNFPGRFSGRQFSNSRSEMNVSTLELGDSALYLCASSLGDSSYEQYFGPGTRLTVT.

This sequence joins TRBV18 and TRBJ1-2; D may be TRBD1 (5 bases). This CDR3 comprises 14 residues. CDR1 is KGHSH, CDR2 LQKENI, per germline. The V gene lost 0 bases and the J gene lost 4 bases, with 9 bases spanning the gap. This chain's CDR3 is CASSPPEGVYGYTF. The CDR3 coding sequence is TGTGCCAGCTCACCACCGGAAGGGGTCTATGGCTACACCTTC.

The chain links TRBV28 to TRBJ1-1; weak D call: TRBD1 (6 bases). The CDR3 consists of 17 residues. Germline V gives CDR1 MDHEN, CDR2 SYDVKM. Trimming left V 5 bases short and J 0 bases short, with 19 bases between. The CDR3 region has the DNA TGTGCCAGCAGTCCGCTTTCCCGGACAGACTTGAACACTGAAGCTTTCTTT. Amino acid sequence: CASSPLSRTDLNTEAFF.

The V call is TRBV6-1, the J call TRBJ2-1, with a possible D match to TRBD1 (6 bases). In germline, CDR1 is MNHNS, CDR2 SASEGT. The V and J ends lost 8 bases and 8 bases respectively, with 10 bases between them. The CDR3 has 11 amino acids. The CDR3 nucleotides are TGTGCCAGCCTCAGGGGAGATGAGCAGTTCTTC. It yields the protein CASLRGDEQFF.

The V call is TRBV29-1, the J call TRBJ2-7; 7 positions agree with TRBD1. Trimming took 6 bases from V and 6 from J; bases not matched to a gene: 14. CDR3 length equals 14 residues. Germline V CDR1 and CDR2: SQVTM, ANQGSEA. The CDR3 here is CSVNVDRVRGEQYF. Written as DNA, the CDR3 is TGCAGCGTCAACGTTGACAGGGTTAGAGGCGAGCAGTACTTC.

The rearrangement links TRBV4-1 to TRBJ2-7, with unresolved D. CDR1 and CDR2 (germline): MGHRA, YSYEKL. This CDR3 region has 12 residues. The germline V and J ends were trimmed by 3 bases and 5 bases, with 8 bases remaining between them. The CDR3, as DNA: TGCGCCAGCAGCCACCCACCGAACGAGCAGTACTTC. Its translation is CASSHPPNEQYF.

For this clone: This sample includes further DNA sequences coding for the same CDR3. The chain recombines TRBV18 with TRBJ1-4, with D possibly being TRBD1 (6 bases). Trimming pared 1 base from V and 5 bases from J, leaving 8 bases between. The V gene's germline CDR1 is KGHSH and CDR2 LQKENI. The CDR3 has 14 residues. The CDR3 is CASSPQGGNEKLFF. In DNA, the CDR3 is TGTGCCAGCTCACCACAGGGGGGGAATGAAAAACTGTTTTTT.

This sequence joins TRBV5-1 and TRBJ1-3; D unclear. CDR3 length: 16 residues. V lost 0 bases, J lost 0 bases, and 10 bases lay in between. The germline gives CDR1 SGHRS, CDR2 YFSETQ. This CDR3 reads CASSLEKTSSGNTIYF. The CDR3 region has the DNA TGCGCCAGCAGCTTGGAGAAAACCAGCTCTGGAAACACCATATATTTT.

The V and J genes are TRBV30 and TRBJ1-4, with TRBD1 as a possible D gene (5 bases). V was pared by 0 bases and J by 1 base, with 15 bases between. Per the germline V gene, CDR1 is GTSNPN and CDR2 is SVGIG (reference sequence). The CDR3 runs to 17 residues. CDR3 bases: TGTGCCTGGAGTGTACTGCCAGGGAAAGAAACTAATGAAAAACTGTTTTTT. Translating it yields CAWSVLPGKETNEKLFF.

The chain uses TRBV6-1 and TRBJ1-1, with D perhaps matching TRBD1 (5 bases). There are 16 residues in the CDR3. Germline V gene lookup returns CDR1 MNHNS and CDR2 SASEGT. V was cut by 1 base and J by 2 bases, with 14 bases left in between. CDR3 protein: CASSEGQFWSNTEAFF. CDR3 coding DNA: TGTGCCAGCAGTGAAGGACAGTTTTGGTCAAACACTGAAGCTTTCTTT.

This sequence joins TRBV7-9 and TRBJ2-1; D is ambiguous. The CDR3 is 15 residues long. Germline V gene data show CDR1 as SEHNR and CDR2 as FQNEAQ (reference sequence). Trimming took 1 base from V and 3 from J, leaving 10 bases between them. In DNA, the CDR3 is TGTGCCAGCAGCTTAGGGGGTATCAACTACAATGAGCAGTTCTTC. Amino acid sequence: CASSLGGINYNEQFF.

The V and J genes are TRBV4-1 and TRBJ2-5; 9 bases align to TRBD1. The J call could be wrong; TRBJ2-7 is a better fit for the DNA end. The germline gives CDR1 MGHRA, CDR2 YSYEKL. The CDR3 is 15 residues long. The CDR3 loop is CASSPAGTGNHEQYF. Written as DNA, the CDR3 is TGCGCCAGCAGCCCCGCCGGGACAGGGAACCACGAGCAGTACTTC.

V gene TRBV5-6 combines with J gene TRBJ1-4; 7 nucleotides align to TRBD1. Germline CDR1 and CDR2: SGHDT and YYEEEE. Trimming cost V 3 bases and J 2 bases; bases outside gene matches: 10. The CDR3 is made up of 17 amino acids. In DNA, the CDR3 is TGTGCCAGCAGCTCTCCGGGACAGAGACTCACTAATGAAAAACTGTTTTTT. Protein product: CASSSPGQRLTNEKLFF.

The rearrangement uses TRBV27 and TRBJ2-2, with 7 positions matching TRBD2. This CDR3 region has 17 residues. After removal of 4 bases from V and 7 bases from J, the junction contained 15 bases not matched to a gene. Germline V gene data show CDR1 as MNHEY and CDR2 as SMNVEV (reference sequence). CDR3 DNA sequence: TGTGCCAGCAGTTCCTTTGGGGGGAGGGCCTATGTCGGGGAGCTGTTTTTT. Amino acid sequence: CASSSFGGRAYVGELFF.

This clone was seen a single time. This chain links TRBV4-1 with TRBJ2-7; TRBD1 or TRBD2 may be the D gene (5 bases each). The CDR3 totals 12 residues. Per the germline V gene, CDR1 is MGHRA and CDR2 is YSYEKL. The V and J ends lost 8 bases and 6 bases respectively, with 14 bases between them. Written as DNA, the CDR3 is TGCGCCAGCGGGGGAATCGAGACCGAGCAGTACTTC. Protein product: CASGGIETEQYF.

The genes are TRBV6-1 and TRBJ2-3; D remains unclear. The CDR3 length is 12 residues. V dropped 4 bases and J dropped 2 bases, with 4 bases sitting between them. The germline V gene encodes CDR1 MNHNS and CDR2 SASEGT. Here the CDR3 DNA reads TGTGCCAGCAGTGTCTTCACAGATACGCAGTATTTT. This sequence encodes CASSVFTDTQYF.

The sample holds a few counts of this clone. This chain uses TRBV2 with TRBJ2-1; TRBD2 agrees at 7 bases. CDR1 is SNHLY, CDR2 FYNNEI, per germline. The CDR3 is 16 amino acids. The ends lost 5 bases at V and 1 base at J; junction bases unmatched: 8. Here the CDR3 DNA reads TGTGCCAGCAGTAAAGGGACTACTTCATCCTACAATGAGCAGTTCTTC. This translates into CASSKGTTSSYNEQFF.

CDR3 nucleotide sequence: TGTGCCAGTAGTATTGGGGACAGAATTACACTCTCCTCTGGAAACACCATATATTTT. Amino acids: CASSIGDRITLSSGNTIYF. This chain connects TRBV19 to TRBJ1-3, with 7 bases matching TRBD1. Germline loops: CDR1 LNHDA, CDR2 SQIVND (reference sequence). This CDR3 has 19 amino acids. V was pared by 3 bases and J by 0 bases, with 14 bases of the junction left unmatched.

The CDR3 is CASSSLGGGGATDTQYF. CDR3 nucleotides: TGTGCCAGCAGCTCGCTAGGTGGCGGGGGCGCCACAGATACGCAGTATTTT. The rearrangement joins TRBV5-4 to TRBJ2-3; the D gene is possibly TRBD2 (7 bases). The V gene's germline CDR1 is SGHNT and CDR2 YYREEE (reference sequence). This CDR3 comprises 17 residues. Trimming stripped 3 bases from V and 2 bases from J, with 19 bases between.

The chain employs TRBV9 and TRBJ2-7; D might be TRBD1 (6 bases). In germline, CDR1 is SGDLS, CDR2 YYNGEE. The CDR3 contains 16 residues. Between the trimmed V and J ends, which lost 3 bases and 2 bases, there was a span of 18 bases. The CDR3 sequence: CASSGYRDKKTYEQYF. The CDR3 DNA reads as TGTGCCAGCAGCGGGTACCGGGACAAGAAAACCTACGAGCAGTACTTC.

V and J are TRBV18 and TRBJ2-7; D gene uncertain. This CDR3 comprises 15 residues. Germline V gene lookup returns CDR1 KGHSH and CDR2 LQKENI. Trimming stripped 6 bases from V and 3 bases from J, with 18 bases between. The CDR3 DNA reads TGTGCCAGCTCTCAGACGTTCATGCCGCGCTACGAGCAGTACTTC. This translates into CASSQTFMPRYEQYF.

V and J are TRBV5-6 and TRBJ2-1; D is uncertain. CDR1 is SGHDT, CDR2 YYEEEE, per germline. This CDR3 comprises 9 residues. The V end was cut by 4 bases, the J end by 13 bases, with 6 bases between. CDR3 DNA sequence: TGTGCCAGCAGCCCCCCCCAGTTCTTC. Translating it yields CASSPPQFF.

The chain recombines TRBV18 with TRBJ1-1, with unresolved D. Trimming took off 2 bases at V and 1 base at J, with 11 bases between the two ends. Per the germline V gene, CDR1 is KGHSH and CDR2 is LQKENI. This CDR3 spans 15 amino acids. The CDR3 DNA follows: TGTGCCAGCTCACCATGGGCCGCCCAGAACACTGAAGCTTTCTTT. Translation: CASSPWAAQNTEAFF.

CDR3 nucleotide sequence: TGCGCCAGCAGCCACATCGTCAATGAGCAGTTCTTC. Its protein is CASSHIVNEQFF. The V and J genes are TRBV4-1 and TRBJ2-1; D remains unclear. V dropped 3 bases and J dropped 6 bases, with 6 bases sitting between them. CDR1 is MGHRA, CDR2 YSYEKL, per germline. CDR3 length: 12 residues.

This clone has a single count. This sequence joins TRBV6-1 and TRBJ1-6, with no clear D. Germline CDR1 reads MNHNS; CDR2 reads SASEGT. This CDR3 spans 13 amino acids. V shed 0 bases and J shed 8 bases, with 5 bases lying between them. CDR3 in DNA: TGTGCCAGCAGTGAAGCGATTGATTCACCCCTCCACTTT. Encoded protein: CASSEAIDSPLHF.